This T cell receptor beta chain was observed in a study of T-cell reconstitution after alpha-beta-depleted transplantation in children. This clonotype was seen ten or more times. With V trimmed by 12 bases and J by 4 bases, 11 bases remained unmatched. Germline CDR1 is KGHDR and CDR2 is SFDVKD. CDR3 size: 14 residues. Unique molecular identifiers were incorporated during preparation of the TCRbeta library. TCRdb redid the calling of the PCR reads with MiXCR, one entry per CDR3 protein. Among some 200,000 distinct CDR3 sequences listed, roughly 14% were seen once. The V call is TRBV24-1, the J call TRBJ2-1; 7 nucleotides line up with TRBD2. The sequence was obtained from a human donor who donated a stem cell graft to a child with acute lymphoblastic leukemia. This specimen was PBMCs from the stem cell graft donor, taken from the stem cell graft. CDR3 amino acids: CALLGLADYNEQFF. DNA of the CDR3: TGTGCCCTCTTGGGGCTAGCGGATTACAATGAGCAGTTCTTC.